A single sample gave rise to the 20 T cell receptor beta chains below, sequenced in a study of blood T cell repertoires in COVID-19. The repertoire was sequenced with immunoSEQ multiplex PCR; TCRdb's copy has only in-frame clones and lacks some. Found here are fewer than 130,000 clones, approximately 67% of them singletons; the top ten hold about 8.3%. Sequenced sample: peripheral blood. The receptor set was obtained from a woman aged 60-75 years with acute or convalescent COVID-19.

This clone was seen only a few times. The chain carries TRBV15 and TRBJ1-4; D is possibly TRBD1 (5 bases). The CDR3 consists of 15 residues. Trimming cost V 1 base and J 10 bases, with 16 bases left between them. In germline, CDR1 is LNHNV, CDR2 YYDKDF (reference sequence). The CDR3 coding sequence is TGTGCCACCAGCAGAGCGACAGACCCAAGGGTAAAACTGTTTTTT. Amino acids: CATSRATDPRVKLFF.

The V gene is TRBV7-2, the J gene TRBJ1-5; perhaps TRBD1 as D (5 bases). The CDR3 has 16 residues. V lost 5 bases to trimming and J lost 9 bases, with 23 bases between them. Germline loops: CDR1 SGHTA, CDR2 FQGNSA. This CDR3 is CASSPSGVGGVRPQHF. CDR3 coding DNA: TGTGCCAGCAGCCCGAGTGGTGTGGGGGGGGTCCGGCCCCAGCATTTT.

The CDR3 reads CASSRYYGTGTDEQFF. As DNA, the CDR3 is TGTGCCAGCAGCAGATATTACGGGACAGGGACCGATGAGCAGTTCTTC. V and J are TRBV5-4 and TRBJ2-1; 9 bases line up with TRBD1. The V gene end was trimmed by 4 bases and the J gene end by 8 bases; junction bases not matched to a gene: 13. The germline V gene encodes CDR1 SGHNT and CDR2 YYREEE (reference sequence). This CDR3 region has 16 residues.

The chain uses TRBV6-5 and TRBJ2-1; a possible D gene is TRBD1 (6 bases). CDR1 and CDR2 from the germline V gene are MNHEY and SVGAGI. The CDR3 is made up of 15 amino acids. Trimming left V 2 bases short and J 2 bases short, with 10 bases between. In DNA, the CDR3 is TGTGCCAGCAGTTACGCCCGGGACACCTACAATGAGCAGTTCTTC. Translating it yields CASSYARDTYNEQFF.

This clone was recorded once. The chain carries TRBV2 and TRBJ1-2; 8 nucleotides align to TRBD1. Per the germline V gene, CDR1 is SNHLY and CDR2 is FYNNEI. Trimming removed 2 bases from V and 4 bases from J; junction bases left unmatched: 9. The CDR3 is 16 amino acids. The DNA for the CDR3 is TGTGCCAGCAGTGAACAGTCCCGGACAGGGCGCTATGGCTACACCTTC. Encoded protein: CASSEQSRTGRYGYTF.

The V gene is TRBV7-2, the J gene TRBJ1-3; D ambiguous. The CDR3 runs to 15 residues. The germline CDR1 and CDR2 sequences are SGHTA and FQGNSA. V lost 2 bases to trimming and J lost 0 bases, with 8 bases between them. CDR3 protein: CASSLQTSSGNTIYF. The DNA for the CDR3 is TGTGCCAGCAGCTTACAGACTAGCTCTGGAAACACCATATATTTT.

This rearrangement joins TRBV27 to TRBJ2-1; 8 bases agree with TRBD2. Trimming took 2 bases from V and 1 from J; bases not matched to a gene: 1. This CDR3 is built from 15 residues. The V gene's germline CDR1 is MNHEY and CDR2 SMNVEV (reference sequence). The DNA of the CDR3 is TGTGCCAGCAGTTTACGCGGGGGGTCCTACAATGAGCAGTTCTTC. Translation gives CASSLRGGSYNEQFF.

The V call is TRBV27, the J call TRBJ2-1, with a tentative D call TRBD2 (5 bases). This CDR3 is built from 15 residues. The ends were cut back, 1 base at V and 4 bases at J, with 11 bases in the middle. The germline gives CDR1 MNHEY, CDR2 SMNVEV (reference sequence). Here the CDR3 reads CASSLFNTGYNEQFF. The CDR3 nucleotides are TGTGCCAGCAGTTTATTTAATACGGGGTACAATGAGCAGTTCTTC.

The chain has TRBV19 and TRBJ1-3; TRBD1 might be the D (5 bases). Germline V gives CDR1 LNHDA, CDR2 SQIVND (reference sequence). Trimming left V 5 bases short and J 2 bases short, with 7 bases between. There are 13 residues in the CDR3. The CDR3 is CASSLGPGNTIYF. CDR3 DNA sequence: TGTGCCAGTAGTCTGGGGCCTGGAAACACCATATATTTT.

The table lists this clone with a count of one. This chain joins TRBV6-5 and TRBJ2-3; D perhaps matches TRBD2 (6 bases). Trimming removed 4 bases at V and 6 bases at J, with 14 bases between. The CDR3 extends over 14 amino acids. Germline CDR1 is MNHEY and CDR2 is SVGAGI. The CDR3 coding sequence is TGTGCCAGCAGTTTGGCGGGGACTCGCGATACGCAGTATTTT. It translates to CASSLAGTRDTQYF.

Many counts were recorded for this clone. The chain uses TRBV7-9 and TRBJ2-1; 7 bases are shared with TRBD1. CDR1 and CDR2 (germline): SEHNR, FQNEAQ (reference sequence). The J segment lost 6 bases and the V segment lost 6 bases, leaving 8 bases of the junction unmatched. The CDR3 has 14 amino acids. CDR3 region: CASSKTGRSNEQFF. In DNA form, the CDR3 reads TGTGCCAGCAGTAAGACAGGGCGAAGCAATGAGCAGTTCTTC.

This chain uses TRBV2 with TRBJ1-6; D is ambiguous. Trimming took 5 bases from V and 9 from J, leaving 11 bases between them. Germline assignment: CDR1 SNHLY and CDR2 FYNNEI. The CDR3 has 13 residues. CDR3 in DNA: TGTGCCAGCAGTACGGGAGAGAGTTCACCCCTCCACTTT. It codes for CASSTGESSPLHF.

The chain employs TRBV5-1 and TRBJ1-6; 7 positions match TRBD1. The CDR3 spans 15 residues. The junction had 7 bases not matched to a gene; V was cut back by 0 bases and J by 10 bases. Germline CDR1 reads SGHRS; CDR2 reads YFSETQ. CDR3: CASSLGQGGRSPLHF. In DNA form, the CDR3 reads TGCGCCAGCAGCTTGGGTCAGGGGGGACGGTCACCCCTCCACTTT.

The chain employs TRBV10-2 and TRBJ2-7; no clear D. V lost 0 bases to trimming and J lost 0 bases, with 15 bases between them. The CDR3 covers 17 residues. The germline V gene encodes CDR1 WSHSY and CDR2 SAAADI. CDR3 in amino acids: CASSESPLLLSSYEQYF. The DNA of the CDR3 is TGCGCCAGCAGTGAGTCCCCCTTACTACTAAGCTCCTACGAGCAGTACTTC.

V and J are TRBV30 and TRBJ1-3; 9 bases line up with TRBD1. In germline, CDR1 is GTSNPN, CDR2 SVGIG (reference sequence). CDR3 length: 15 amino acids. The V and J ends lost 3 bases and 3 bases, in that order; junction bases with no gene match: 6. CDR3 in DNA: TGTGCCTGGAGGACGACAGGGGGGATTGGAAACACCATATATTTT. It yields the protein CAWRTTGGIGNTIYF.

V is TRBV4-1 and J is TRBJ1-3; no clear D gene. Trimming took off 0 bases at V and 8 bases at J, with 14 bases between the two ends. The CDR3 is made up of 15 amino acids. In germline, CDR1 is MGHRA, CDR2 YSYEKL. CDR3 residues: CASSQDRWGEDTIYF. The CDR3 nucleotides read TGCGCCAGCAGCCAAGACCGCTGGGGAGAAGACACCATATATTTT.

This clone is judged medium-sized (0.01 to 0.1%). The CDR3 nucleotides read TGCGCCAGCAGCTTTACAGGGGGCGGGAACACTGAAGCTTTCTTT. Encoded protein: CASSFTGGGNTEAFF. The chain couples TRBV5-1 to TRBJ1-1; 9 bases agree with TRBD1. V shed 2 bases, J shed 1 base, and the junction held 3 bases outside the gene matches. Per germline, CDR1 SGHRS and CDR2 YFSETQ. The CDR3 is made up of 15 amino acids.

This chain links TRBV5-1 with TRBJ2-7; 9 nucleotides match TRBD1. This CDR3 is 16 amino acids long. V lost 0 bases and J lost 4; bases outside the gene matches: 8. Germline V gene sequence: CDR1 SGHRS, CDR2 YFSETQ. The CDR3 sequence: CASSLGWDRDTYEQYF. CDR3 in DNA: TGCGCCAGCAGCTTGGGATGGGACAGGGACACTTACGAGCAGTACTTC.

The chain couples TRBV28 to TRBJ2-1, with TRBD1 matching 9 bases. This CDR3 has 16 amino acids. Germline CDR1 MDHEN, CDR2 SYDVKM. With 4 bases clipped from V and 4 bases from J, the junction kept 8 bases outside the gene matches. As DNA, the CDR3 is TGTGCCAGCAGTTCGATCCCGGGACAGGGATACAATGAGCAGTTCTTC. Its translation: CASSSIPGQGYNEQFF.

Here the CDR3 DNA reads TGTGCCAGCCGAGACAGGGGCTCCTATAATTCACCCCTCCACTTT. This sequence encodes CASRDRGSYNSPLHF. The rearrangement uses TRBV10-3 and TRBJ1-6, with TRBD1 identical over 8 bases. The CDR3 runs to 15 residues. CDR1 and CDR2 (germline): ENHRY, SYGVKD. With V trimmed by 10 bases and J by 0 bases, 5 bases remained unmatched.